The 17 T cell receptor beta chains given below trace back to one sample, sequenced in a study of glioma-infiltrating T cells. Using RNA template, CDR3s of TCR alpha and beta were amplified with iRepertoire arm-PCR. TCRdb used MiXCR to reprocess the multiplex PCR reads, holding one entry per CDR3 protein. The table has 3,000 to 4,000 distinct CDR3 sequences, approximately 40% seen once. The sequencing sample was made of glioma tissue, nonneoplastic brain tissue, or PBMCs (not recorded which). The origin of the receptors is a human donor with low-grade glioma or glioblastoma, undergoing nonglioma brain surgery, or in good health (not recorded which).

V usage is TRBV6-1 and J usage is TRBJ2-7; D not certain. There are 12 residues in the CDR3. Between the trimmed V and J ends, which lost 11 bases and 5 bases, there was a span of 16 bases. CDR1 and CDR2 (germline): MNHNS, SASEGT. The CDR3 region is CAAVMGTDEQYF. CDR3 nucleotide sequence: TGTGCCGCGGTAATGGGCACTGACGAGCAGTACTTC.

In this sample, this clonotype is large. V is TRBV7-9 and J is TRBJ2-5, with D possibly being TRBD1 (5 bases). The CDR3 is made up of 14 amino acids. Germline CDR1 SEHNR, CDR2 FQNEAQ (reference sequence). Trimming pared 6 bases from V and 2 bases from J, leaving 13 bases between. Here the CDR3 reads CASSPRDQQETQYF. The CDR3 coding sequence is TGTGCCAGCAGTCCCAGGGATCAGCAAGAGACCCAGTACTTC. Filled out from reference TRBV7-9 and TRBJ2-5, the complete variable domain reads DTGVSQNPRHKITKRGQNVTFRCDPISEHNRLYWYRQTLGQGPEFLTYFQNEAQLEKSRLLSDRFSAERPKGSFSTLEIQRTEQGDSAMYLCASSPRDQQETQYFGPGTRLLVL.

V gene TRBV2 combines with J gene TRBJ1-1, with 8 bases matching TRBD1. V shed 4 bases and J 1 base; nucleotides not matched to a gene: 5. The CDR3 consists of 15 residues. Germline-derived CDR1 and CDR2 are SNHLY and FYNNEI. CDR3 sequence: CASSAQGVRNTEAFF. The CDR3 bases are TGTGCCAGCAGTGCACAGGGGGTCCGGAACACTGAAGCTTTCTTT.

By proportion, this clonotype is medium-sized. The chain links TRBV7-2 to TRBJ2-3; no reliable D call. Trimming took off 5 bases at V and 1 base at J, with 10 bases between the two ends. The V gene's germline CDR1 is SGHTA and CDR2 FQGNSA. The CDR3 has 14 amino acids. The CDR3 is CASSVVYGTDTQYF. The CDR3 DNA follows: TGTGCCAGCAGCGTGGTTTACGGCACAGATACGCAGTATTTT.

The chain carries TRBV28 and TRBJ2-1; TRBD1 is a possible D gene (6 bases). Trimming removed 4 bases at V and 5 bases at J, with 9 bases between. This CDR3 is built from 13 residues. CDR1 is MDHEN, CDR2 SYDVKM, per germline. The CDR3 protein is CASSSYRDNEQFF. CDR3 sequence (DNA): TGTGCCAGCAGTTCATACAGGGACAATGAGCAGTTCTTC.

By share, this clonotype ranks as hyperexpanded (1% or more). The genes are TRBV27 and TRBJ2-1; 7 bases are a match to TRBD2. Germline V lookup: CDR1 MNHEY, CDR2 SMNVEV (reference sequence). The CDR3 has 14 amino acids. Trimming removed 2 bases from V and 5 bases from J; junction bases left unmatched: 3. CDR3 sequence: CASSLREVDNEQFF. The CDR3 DNA sequence: TGTGCCAGCAGTTTACGGGAGGTGGACAATGAGCAGTTCTTC.

The rearrangement links TRBV27 to TRBJ1-3; D gene unclear. The CDR3 extends over 19 amino acids. Per the germline V gene, CDR1 is MNHEY and CDR2 is SMNVEV (reference sequence). With 2 bases removed from V and 4 bases from J, the gap between germline ends came to 24 bases. CDR3 in amino acids: CASSLSPPPPSLGGNTIYF. The CDR3 bases are TGTGCCAGCAGTTTAAGCCCCCCACCACCTTCCCTCGGGGGAAACACCATATATTTT.

The J gene is TRBJ2-7, the V gene TRBV2; possible D gene TRBD1, 5 bases. Germline CDR1 is SNHLY and CDR2 is FYNNEI. This CDR3 is built from 14 residues. V was pared by 3 bases and J by 2 bases, with 11 bases between. CDR3 sequence (DNA): TGTGCCAGCAGTGACAACAGGTACCCCTACGAGCAGTACTTC. Its translation: CASSDNRYPYEQYF.

By frequency in the sample, this clonotype is medium-sized. V and J are TRBV7-2 and TRBJ2-3, with D maybe TRBD1 (6 bases). This CDR3 contains 15 residues. Per the germline V gene, CDR1 is SGHTA and CDR2 is FQGNSA. V was trimmed by 4 bases and J by 3 bases, leaving 14 bases between them. The CDR3 protein is CASSSQLTGTDTQYF. The CDR3 nucleotides are TGTGCCAGCAGCTCCCAACTGACAGGAACAGATACGCAGTATTTT.

J is TRBJ1-6 and V is TRBV27; D remains unclear. Germline-derived CDR1 and CDR2 are MNHEY and SMNVEV (reference sequence). The CDR3 runs to 18 residues. Trimming pared 0 bases from V and 0 bases from J, leaving 12 bases between. The CDR3 region is CASSLSNSRDSYNSPLHF. The CDR3 nucleotides are TGTGCCAGCAGTTTATCGAACTCGAGGGACTCCTATAATTCACCCCTCCACTTT.

As concerns this clonotype: This sequence may be a read error, since a much larger clone differs from it by one base. The chain employs TRBV3-1 and TRBJ2-5; tentative D call: TRBD1 (5 bases). The germline V and J ends were trimmed by 5 bases and 2 bases, with 18 bases remaining between them. The CDR3 is 16 amino acids. The germline gives CDR1 LGHDT, CDR2 YNNKEL (reference sequence). The CDR3 DNA reads TGTGCCAGCAGCGGATTCCTCAGGGTTTTTCAAGAGACCCAGTACTTC. Translated: CASSGFLRVFQETQYF.

As concerns this clonotype: Just one base apart from a much larger clone, this may be a read error. Given the absence of the conserved phenylalanine or tryptophan at the CDR3 end, a read error is likely. This chain links TRBV5-1 with TRBJ2-1; 7 bases line up with TRBD1. The CDR3 runs 12 residues. Germline CDR1 reads SGHRS; CDR2 reads YFSETQ. V gave up 4 bases and J gave up 10 bases; unmatched junction bases: 5. CDR3 sequence (DNA): TGCGCCAGCAGCCCGGGACAGAGAGAGCAGTTCTCC. Translated: CASSPGQREQFS.

V is TRBV6-2 or TRBV6-3 and J is TRBJ2-3; D is unclear. CDR3 length: 14 amino acids. Germline assignment: CDR1 MNHEY and CDR2 SVGEGT. V lost 3 bases to trimming and J lost 2 bases, with 9 bases between them. In DNA, the CDR3 is TGTGCCAGCAGTTATCCCGGTATCACAGATACGCAGTATTTT. As protein: CASSYPGITDTQYF.

The table lists this clonotype with many counts. J is TRBJ1-1 and V is TRBV3-1, with TRBD1 matching over 7 bases. V shed 1 base and J 4 bases; nucleotides not matched to a gene: 9. Germline CDR1 is LGHDT and CDR2 is YNNKEL (reference sequence). This CDR3 is built from 16 residues. CDR3 in amino acids: CASSQGPQGLGTEAFF. The CDR3 coding sequence is TGTGCCAGCAGCCAAGGCCCACAGGGGTTGGGCACTGAAGCTTTCTTT.

This clonotype was seen at least ten times. The chain joins TRBV28 to TRBJ2-7, with 10 bases aligning to TRBD2. Germline CDR1 is MDHEN and CDR2 is SYDVKM. This CDR3 spans 16 amino acids. V lost 4 bases and J lost 2; bases outside the gene matches: 8. CDR3 bases: TGTGCCAGCAGTTCCCGTATAGCGGGAGGAACCTACGAGCAGTACTTC. Translating gives CASSSRIAGGTYEQYF.

In the case of this clonotype: This could be a read error, since a much larger clone is one nucleotide away. J is TRBJ2-1 and V is TRBV4-1, with 12 bases fitting TRBD2. The CDR3 has 16 residues. CDR1 is MGHRA, CDR2 YSYEKL, per germline. CDR3 coding DNA: TGCGCCAGCAGCCAAGGGACTAGCGGGATTTTGGGTGAGCAGCTCTTC. Residues: CASSQGTSGILGEQLF.

This clonotype was recorded many times. The V call is TRBV7-6, the J call TRBJ1-2; TRBD1 matches at 7 bases. This CDR3 has 13 amino acids. With V trimmed by 4 bases and J by 4 bases, 3 bases remained unmatched. From germline, CDR1 is SGHVS and CDR2 FNYEAQ. CDR3 loop: CASSSGTAYGYTF. The CDR3 DNA follows: TGTGCCAGCAGCTCCGGGACAGCCTATGGCTACACCTTC.